This TCR beta chain was documented in a study of blood T cell repertoires in COVID-19. Profiled with immunoSEQ multiplex PCR; TCRdb holds only in-frame clones, not every one. The sample has tens of thousands of clones, over 65% seen once. The germline V gene has CDR1 MGHRA and CDR2 YSYEKL. V was pared by 1 base and J by 2 bases, with 14 bases between. This CDR3 is built from 17 residues. The sequenced sample was peripheral blood. The TCR was taken from a woman in her 70s with acute or convalescent COVID-19. V and J are TRBV4-1 and TRBJ2-2; weak D call: TRBD1 (5 bases). The CDR3 is CASSQAPRRVNTGELFF. In DNA, the CDR3 is TGCGCCAGCAGCCAAGCCCCACGCAGGGTTAACACCGGGGAGCTGTTTTTT.